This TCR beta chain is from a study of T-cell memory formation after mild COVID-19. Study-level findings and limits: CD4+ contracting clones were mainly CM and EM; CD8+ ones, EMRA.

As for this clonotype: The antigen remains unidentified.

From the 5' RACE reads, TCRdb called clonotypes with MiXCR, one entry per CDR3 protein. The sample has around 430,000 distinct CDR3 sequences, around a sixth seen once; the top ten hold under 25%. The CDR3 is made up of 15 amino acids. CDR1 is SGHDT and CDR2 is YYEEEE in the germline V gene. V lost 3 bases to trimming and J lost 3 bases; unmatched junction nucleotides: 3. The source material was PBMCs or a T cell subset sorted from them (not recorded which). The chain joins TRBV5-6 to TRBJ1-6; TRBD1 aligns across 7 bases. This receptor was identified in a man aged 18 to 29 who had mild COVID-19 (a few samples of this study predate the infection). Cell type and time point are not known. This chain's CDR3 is CASSYGTVYNSPLHF. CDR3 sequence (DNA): TGTGCCAGCAGCTACGGGACAGTCTATAATTCACCCCTCCACTTT.